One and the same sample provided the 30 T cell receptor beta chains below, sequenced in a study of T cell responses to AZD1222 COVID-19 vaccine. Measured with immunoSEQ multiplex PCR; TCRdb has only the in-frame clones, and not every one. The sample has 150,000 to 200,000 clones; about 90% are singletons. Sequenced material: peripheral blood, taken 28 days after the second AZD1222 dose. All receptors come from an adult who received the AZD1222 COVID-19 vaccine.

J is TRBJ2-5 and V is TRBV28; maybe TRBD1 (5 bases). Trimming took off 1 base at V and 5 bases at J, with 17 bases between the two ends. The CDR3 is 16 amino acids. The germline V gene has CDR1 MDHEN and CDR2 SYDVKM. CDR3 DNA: TGTGCCAGCAGTTTATCAGGCGGCAGGGTCGGGGAGACCCAGTACTTC. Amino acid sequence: CASSLSGGRVGETQYF.

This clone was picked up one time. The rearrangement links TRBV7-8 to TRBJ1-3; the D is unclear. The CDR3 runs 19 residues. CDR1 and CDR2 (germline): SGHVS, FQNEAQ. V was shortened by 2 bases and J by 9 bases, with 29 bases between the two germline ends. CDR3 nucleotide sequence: TGTGCCAGCAGCTTATGGCCCCCAGGACGGAATGCGGATCAACCCACCATATATTTT. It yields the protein CASSLWPPGRNADQPTIYF.

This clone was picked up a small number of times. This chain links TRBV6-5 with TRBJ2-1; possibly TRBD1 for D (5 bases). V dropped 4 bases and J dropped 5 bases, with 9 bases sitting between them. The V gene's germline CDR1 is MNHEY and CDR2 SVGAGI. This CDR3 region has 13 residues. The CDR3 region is CASSFFRDNEQFF. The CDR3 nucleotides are TGTGCCAGCAGTTTTTTCAGGGACAATGAGCAGTTCTTC.

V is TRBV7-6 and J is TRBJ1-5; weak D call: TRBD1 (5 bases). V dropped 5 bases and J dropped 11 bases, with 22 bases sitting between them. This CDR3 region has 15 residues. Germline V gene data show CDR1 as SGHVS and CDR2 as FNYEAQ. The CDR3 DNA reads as TGTGCCAGCAGCCCCTCTACGGGGACGACGGGGGCCCAGCATTTT. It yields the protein CASSPSTGTTGAQHF.

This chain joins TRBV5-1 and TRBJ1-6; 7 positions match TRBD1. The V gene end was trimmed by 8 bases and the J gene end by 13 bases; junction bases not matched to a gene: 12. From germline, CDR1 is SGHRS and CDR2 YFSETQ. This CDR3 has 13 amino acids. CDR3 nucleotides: TGCGCCAGTACTCTAGGACAGGACCATCCCCTCCACTTT. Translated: CASTLGQDHPLHF.

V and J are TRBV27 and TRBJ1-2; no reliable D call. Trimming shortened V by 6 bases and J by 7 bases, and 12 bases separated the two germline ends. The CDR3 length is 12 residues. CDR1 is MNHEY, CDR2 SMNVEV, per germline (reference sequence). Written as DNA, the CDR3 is TGTGCCAGCAGCCCTCGTGGTGGTGGCTACACCTTC. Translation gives CASSPRGGGYTF.

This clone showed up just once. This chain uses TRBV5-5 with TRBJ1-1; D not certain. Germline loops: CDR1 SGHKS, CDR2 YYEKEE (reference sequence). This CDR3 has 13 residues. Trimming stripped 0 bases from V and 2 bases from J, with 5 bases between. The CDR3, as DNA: TGTGCCAGCAGCTTGGGGGAAAACACTGAAGCTTTCTTT. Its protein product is CASSLGENTEAFF.

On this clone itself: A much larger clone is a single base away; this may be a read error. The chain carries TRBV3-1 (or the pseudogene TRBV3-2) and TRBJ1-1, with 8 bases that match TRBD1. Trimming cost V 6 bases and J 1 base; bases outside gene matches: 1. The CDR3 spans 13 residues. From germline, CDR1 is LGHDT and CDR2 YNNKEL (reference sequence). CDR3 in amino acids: CASRDRANTEAFF. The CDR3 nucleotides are TGTGCCAGCAGGGACAGGGCGAACACTGAAGCTTTCTTT.

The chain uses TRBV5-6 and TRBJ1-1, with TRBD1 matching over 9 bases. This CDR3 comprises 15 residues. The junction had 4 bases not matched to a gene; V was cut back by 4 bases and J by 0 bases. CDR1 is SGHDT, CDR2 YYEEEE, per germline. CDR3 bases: TGTGCCAGCAGCCCACGACAGGGGGTGAACACTGAAGCTTTCTTT. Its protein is CASSPRQGVNTEAFF.

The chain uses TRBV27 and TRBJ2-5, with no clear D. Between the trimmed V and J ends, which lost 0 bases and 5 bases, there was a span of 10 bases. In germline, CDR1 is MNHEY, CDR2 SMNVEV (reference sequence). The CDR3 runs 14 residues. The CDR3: CASSLSARLETQYF. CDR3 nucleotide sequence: TGTGCCAGCAGTTTATCGGCCCGATTGGAGACCCAGTACTTC.

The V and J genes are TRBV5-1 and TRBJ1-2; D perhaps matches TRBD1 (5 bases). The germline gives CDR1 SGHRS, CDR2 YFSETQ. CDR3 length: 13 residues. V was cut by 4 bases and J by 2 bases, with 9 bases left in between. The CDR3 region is CASSGDGNYGYTF. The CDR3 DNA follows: TGCGCCAGCAGCGGGGACGGGAACTATGGCTACACCTTC.

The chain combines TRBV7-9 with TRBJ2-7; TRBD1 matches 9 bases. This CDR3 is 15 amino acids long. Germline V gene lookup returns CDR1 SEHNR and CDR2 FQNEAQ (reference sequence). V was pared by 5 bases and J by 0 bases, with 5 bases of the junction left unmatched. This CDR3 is CASSAGTGTSYEQYF. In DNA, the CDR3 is TGTGCCAGCAGCGCCGGGACAGGGACCTCCTACGAGCAGTACTTC.

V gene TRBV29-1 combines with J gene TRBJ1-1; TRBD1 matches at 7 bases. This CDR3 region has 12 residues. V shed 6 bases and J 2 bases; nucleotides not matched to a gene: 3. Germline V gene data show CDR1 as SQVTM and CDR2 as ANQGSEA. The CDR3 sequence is CSVGTANTEAFF. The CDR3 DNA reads TGCAGCGTAGGGACAGCAAACACTGAAGCTTTCTTT.

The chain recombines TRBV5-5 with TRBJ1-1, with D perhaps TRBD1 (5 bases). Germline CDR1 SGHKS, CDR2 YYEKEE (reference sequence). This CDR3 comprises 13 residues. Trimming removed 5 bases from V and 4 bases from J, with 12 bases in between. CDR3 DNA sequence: TGTGCCAGCAGTCTAGGGGTTGGCACTGAAGCTTTCTTT. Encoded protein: CASSLGVGTEAFF.

CDR3 sequence (DNA): TGTGCCAGCAGTTTACCCGGGACTAGCGGGAGGACCTACGAGCAGTACTTC. Translation gives CASSLPGTSGRTYEQYF. The chain joins TRBV28 to TRBJ2-7; 15 nucleotides align to TRBD2. The length of the CDR3 is 17 residues. Germline CDR1 MDHEN, CDR2 SYDVKM. After removal of 2 bases from V and 2 bases from J, the junction contained 4 bases not matched to a gene.

CDR3 coding DNA: TGTGCCAGCAGCGTAGGGACAGGGGGGGCAGATACGCAGTATTTT. Its protein is CASSVGTGGADTQYF. The chain recombines TRBV7-2 with TRBJ2-3, with 11 positions matching TRBD1. The length of the CDR3 is 15 residues. Germline V gives CDR1 SGHTA, CDR2 FQGNSA. The V gene end was trimmed by 5 bases and the J gene end by 4 bases; junction bases not matched to a gene: 5. The full variable domain, completed using reference TRBV7-2 and TRBJ2-3, is GAGVSQSPSNKVTEKGKDVELRCDPISGHTALYWYRQSLGQGLEFLIYFQGNSAPDKSGLPSDRFSAERTGGSVSTLTIQRTQQEDSAVYLCASSVGTGGADTQYFGPGTRLTVL.

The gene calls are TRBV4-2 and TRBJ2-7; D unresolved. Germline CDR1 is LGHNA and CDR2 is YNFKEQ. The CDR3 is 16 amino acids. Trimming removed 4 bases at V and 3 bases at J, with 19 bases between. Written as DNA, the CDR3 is TGTGCCAGCAGCCCGGAACAGAGGCTAGAGATCTACGAGCAGTACTTC. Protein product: CASSPEQRLEIYEQYF.

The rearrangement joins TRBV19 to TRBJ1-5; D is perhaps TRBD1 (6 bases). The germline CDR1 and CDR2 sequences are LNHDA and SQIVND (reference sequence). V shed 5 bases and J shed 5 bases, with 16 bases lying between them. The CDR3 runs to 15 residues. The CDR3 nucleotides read TGTGCCAGTAGTGGCCGGGGGCTTGGTGATCAGCCCCAGCATTTT. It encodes CASSGRGLGDQPQHF.

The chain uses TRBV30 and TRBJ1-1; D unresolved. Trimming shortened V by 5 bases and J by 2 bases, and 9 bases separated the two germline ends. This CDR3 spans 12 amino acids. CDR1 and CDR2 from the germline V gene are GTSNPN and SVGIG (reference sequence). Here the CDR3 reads CAWGRYNTEAFF. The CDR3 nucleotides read TGTGCCTGGGGACGGTACAACACTGAAGCTTTCTTT. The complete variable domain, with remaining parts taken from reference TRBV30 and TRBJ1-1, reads SQTIHQWPATLVQPVGSPLSLECTVEGTSNPNLYWYRQAAGRGLQLLFYSVGIGQISSEVPQNLSASRPQDRQFILSSKKLLLSDSGFYLCAWGRYNTEAFFGQGTRLTVV.

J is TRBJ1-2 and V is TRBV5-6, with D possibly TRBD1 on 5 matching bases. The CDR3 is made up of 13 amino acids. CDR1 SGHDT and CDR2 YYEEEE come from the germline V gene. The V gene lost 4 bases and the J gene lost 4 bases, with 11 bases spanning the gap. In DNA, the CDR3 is TGTGCCAGCAGCCCGGAGGGGAGCTATGGCTACACCTTC. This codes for CASSPEGSYGYTF. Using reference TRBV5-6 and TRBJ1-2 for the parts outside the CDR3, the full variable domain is DAGVTQSPTHLIKTRGQQVTLRCSPKSGHDTVSWYQQALGQGPQFIFQYYEEEERQRGNFPDRFSGHQFPNYSSELNVNALLLGDSALYLCASSPEGSYGYTFGSGTRLTVV.

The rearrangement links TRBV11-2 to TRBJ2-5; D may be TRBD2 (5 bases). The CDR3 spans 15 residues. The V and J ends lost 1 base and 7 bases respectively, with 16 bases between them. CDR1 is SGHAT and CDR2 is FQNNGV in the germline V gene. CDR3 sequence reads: CASSLGTGSRGTQYF. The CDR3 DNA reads TGTGCCAGCAGCTTAGGAACGGGATCTCGAGGGACCCAGTACTTC. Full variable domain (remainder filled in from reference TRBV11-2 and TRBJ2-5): EAGVAQSPRYKIIEKRQSVAFWCNPISGHATLYWYQQILGQGPKLLIQFQNNGVVDDSQLPKDRFSAERLKGVDSTLKIQPAKLEDSAVYLCASSLGTGSRGTQYFGPGTRLLVL.

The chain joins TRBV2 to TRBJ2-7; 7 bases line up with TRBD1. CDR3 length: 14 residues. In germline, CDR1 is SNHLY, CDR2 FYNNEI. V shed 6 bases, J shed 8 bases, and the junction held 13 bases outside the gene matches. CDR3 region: CASSPPLGQSKQYF. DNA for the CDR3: TGTGCCAGCAGCCCCCCTTTGGGACAGTCTAAGCAGTACTTC.

CDR3 protein: CASSMGGFGAFF. The CDR3 DNA sequence: TGTGCCAGTAGCATGGGAGGTTTTGGGGCTTTCTTT. This chain uses TRBV19 with TRBJ1-1; the D is unclear. V was pared by 6 bases and J by 11 bases, with 16 bases between. This CDR3 spans 12 amino acids. The V gene's germline CDR1 is LNHDA and CDR2 SQIVND (reference sequence). The whole variable domain, remainder taken from reference TRBV19 and TRBJ1-1, is DGGITQSPKYLFRKEGQNVTLSCEQNLNHDAMYWYRQDPGQGLRLIYYSQIVNDFQKGDIAEGYSVSREKKESFPLTVTSAQKNPTAFYLCASSMGGFGAFFGQGTRLTVV.

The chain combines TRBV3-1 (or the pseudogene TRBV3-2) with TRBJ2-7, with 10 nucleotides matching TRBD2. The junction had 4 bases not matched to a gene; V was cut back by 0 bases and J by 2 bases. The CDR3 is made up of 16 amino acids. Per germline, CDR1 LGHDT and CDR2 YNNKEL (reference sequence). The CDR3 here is CASSQEPSGRAYEQYF. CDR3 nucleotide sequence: TGTGCCAGCAGCCAAGAACCGAGCGGGAGGGCCTACGAGCAGTACTTC.

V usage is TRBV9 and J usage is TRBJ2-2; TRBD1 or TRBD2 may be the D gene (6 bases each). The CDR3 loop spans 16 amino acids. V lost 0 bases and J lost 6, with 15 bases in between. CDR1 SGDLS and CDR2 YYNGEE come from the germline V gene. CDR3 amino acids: CASSVERLEGAGELFF. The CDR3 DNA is TGTGCCAGCAGCGTAGAGCGTCTGGAGGGGGCCGGGGAGCTGTTTTTT.

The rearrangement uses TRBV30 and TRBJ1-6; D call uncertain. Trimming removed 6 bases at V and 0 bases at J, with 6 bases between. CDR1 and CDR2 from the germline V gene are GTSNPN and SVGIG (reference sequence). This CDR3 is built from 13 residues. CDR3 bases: TGTGCCTGCGACTCCTCCTATAATTCACCCCTCCACTTT. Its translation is CACDSSYNSPLHF. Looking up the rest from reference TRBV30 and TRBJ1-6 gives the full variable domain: SQTIHQWPATLVQPVGSPLSLECTVEGTSNPNLYWYRQAAGRGLQLLFYSVGIGQISSEVPQNLSASRPQDRQFILSSKKLLLSDSGFYLCACDSSYNSPLHFGNGTRLTVT.

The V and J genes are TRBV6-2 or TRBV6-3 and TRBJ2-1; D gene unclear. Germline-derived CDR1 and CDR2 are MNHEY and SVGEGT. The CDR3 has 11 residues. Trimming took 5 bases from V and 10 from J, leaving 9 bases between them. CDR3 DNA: TGTGCCAGCAGTCTTTGGGGAGAGCAGTTCTTC. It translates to CASSLWGEQFF.

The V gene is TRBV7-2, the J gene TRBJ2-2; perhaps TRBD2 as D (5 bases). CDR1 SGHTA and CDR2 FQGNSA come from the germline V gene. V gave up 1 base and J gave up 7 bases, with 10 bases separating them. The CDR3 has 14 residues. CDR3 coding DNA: TGTGCCAGCAGCTTAGGCCCCCGGGGCGGGGAGCTGTTTTTT. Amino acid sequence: CASSLGPRGGELFF.

CDR3 sequence: CASSHGLAGGIQETQYF. The CDR3 nucleotides are TGTGCCAGCAGCCATGGACTAGCGGGGGGGATTCAAGAGACCCAGTACTTC. This chain joins TRBV3-1 (or the pseudogene TRBV3-2) and TRBJ2-5; 15 nucleotides match TRBD2. This CDR3 comprises 17 residues. With 3 bases clipped from V and 2 bases from J, the junction kept 4 bases outside the gene matches. Germline CDR1 reads LGHDT; CDR2 reads YNNKEL (reference sequence).

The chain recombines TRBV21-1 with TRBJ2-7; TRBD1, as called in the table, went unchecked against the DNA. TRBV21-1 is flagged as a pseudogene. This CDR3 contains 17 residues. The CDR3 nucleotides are TGTGCCAGCAGCAAAGAGGAAGACAGGGGGCCCTCCTACGAGCAGTACTTC. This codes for CASSKEEDRGPSYEQYF.